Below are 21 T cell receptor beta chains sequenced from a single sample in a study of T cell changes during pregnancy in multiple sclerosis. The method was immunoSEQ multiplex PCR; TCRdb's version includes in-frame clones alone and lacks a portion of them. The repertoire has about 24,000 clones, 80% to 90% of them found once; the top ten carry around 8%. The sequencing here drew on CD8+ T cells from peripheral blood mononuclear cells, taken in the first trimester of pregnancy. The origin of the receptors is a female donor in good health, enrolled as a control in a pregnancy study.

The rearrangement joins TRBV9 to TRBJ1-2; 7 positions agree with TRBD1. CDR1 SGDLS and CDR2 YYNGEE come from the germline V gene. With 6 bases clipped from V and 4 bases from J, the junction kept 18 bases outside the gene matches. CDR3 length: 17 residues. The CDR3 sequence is CASTLGTAPEIPYGYTF. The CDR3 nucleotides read TGTGCCAGCACCCTCGGGACAGCCCCTGAAATACCCTATGGCTACACCTTC.

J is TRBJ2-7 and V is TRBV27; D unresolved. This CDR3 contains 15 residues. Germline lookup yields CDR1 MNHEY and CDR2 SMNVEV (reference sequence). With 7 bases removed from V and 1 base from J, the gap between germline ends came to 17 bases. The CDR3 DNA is TGTGCCAGCACCCTTTCAGGCGCCCTTTCCTACGAGCAGTACTTC. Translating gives CASTLSGALSYEQYF.

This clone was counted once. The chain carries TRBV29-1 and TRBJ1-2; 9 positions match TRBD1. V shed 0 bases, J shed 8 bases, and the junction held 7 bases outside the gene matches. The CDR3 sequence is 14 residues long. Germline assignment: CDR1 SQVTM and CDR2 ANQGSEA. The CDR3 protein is CSVEDQGQGGGYTF. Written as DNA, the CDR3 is TGCAGCGTTGAAGATCAGGGACAGGGTGGCGGCTACACCTTC.

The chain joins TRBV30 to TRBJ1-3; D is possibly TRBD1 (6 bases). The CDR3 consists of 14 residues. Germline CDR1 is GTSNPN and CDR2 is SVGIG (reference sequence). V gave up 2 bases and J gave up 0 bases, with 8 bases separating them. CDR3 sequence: CAWSLGASGNTIYF. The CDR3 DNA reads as TGTGCCTGGAGTCTGGGGGCCTCTGGAAACACCATATATTTT.

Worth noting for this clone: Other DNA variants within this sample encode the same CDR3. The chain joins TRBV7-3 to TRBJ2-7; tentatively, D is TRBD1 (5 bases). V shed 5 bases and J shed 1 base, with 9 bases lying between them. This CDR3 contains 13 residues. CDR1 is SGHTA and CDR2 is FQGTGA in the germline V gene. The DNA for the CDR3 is TGTGCCAGCAGCCTCGACAGATCCTACGAGCAGTACTTC. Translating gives CASSLDRSYEQYF.

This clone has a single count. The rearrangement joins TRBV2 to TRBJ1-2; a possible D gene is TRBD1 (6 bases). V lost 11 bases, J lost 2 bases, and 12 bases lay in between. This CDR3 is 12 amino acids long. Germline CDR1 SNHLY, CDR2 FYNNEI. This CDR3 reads CAYSDSNYGYTF. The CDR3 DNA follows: TGTGCCTATTCGGACAGCAACTATGGCTACACCTTC.

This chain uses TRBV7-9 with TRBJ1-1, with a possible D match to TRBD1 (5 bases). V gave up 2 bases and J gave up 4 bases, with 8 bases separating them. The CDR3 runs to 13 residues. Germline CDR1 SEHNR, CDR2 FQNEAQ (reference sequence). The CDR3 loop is CASSLSGATEAFF. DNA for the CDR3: TGTGCCAGCAGCTTATCTGGGGCCACTGAAGCTTTCTTT.

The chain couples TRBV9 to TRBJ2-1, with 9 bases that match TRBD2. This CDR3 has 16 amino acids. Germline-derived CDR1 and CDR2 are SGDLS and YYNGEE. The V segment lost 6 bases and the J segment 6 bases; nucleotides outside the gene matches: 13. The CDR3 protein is CASTPWRGGGGNEQFF. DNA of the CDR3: TGTGCCAGCACCCCCTGGCGCGGGGGGGGCGGCAATGAGCAGTTCTTC.

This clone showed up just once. CDR3 protein: CASSELGSSYGDTQYF. The DNA for the CDR3 is TGTGCCAGCAGCGAGCTAGGCTCATCCTACGGAGATACGCAGTATTTT. This chain links TRBV11-2 with TRBJ2-3; D is uncertain. Germline V gene data show CDR1 as SGHAT and CDR2 as FQNNGV. The CDR3 runs 16 residues. V lost 5 bases, J lost 5 bases, and 20 bases lay in between. Combining the CDR3 with reference TRBV11-2 and TRBJ2-3 gives the whole variable domain EAGVAQSPRYKIIEKRQSVAFWCNPISGHATLYWYQQILGQGPKLLIQFQNNGVVDDSQLPKDRFSAERLKGVDSTLKIQPAKLEDSAVYLCASSELGSSYGDTQYFGPGTRLTVL.

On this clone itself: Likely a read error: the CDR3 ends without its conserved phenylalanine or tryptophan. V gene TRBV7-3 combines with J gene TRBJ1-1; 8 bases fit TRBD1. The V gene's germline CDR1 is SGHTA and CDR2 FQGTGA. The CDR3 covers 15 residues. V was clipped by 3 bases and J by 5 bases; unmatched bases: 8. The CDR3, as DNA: TGTGCCAGCAGCTTCACGGCAGGGGGCCTTACTGAAGCTTTCATT. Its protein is CASSFTAGGLTEAFI.

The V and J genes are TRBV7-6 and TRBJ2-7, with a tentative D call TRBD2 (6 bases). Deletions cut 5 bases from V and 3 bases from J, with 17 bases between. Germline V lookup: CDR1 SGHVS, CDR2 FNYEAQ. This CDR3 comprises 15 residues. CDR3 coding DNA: TGTGCCAGCAGCCCTCGAGGCAGCGGGTACTACGAGCAGTACTTC. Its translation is CASSPRGSGYYEQYF.

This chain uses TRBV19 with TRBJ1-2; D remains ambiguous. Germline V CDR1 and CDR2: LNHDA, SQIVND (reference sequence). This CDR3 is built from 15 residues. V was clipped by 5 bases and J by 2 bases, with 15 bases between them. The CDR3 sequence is CASSRLVTPNYGYTF. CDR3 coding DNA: TGTGCCAGTAGTCGCCTGGTTACACCGAACTATGGCTACACCTTC. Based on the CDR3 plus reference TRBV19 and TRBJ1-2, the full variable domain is DGGITQSPKYLFRKEGQNVTLSCEQNLNHDAMYWYRQDPGQGLRLIYYSQIVNDFQKGDIAEGYSVSREKKESFPLTVTSAQKNPTAFYLCASSRLVTPNYGYTFGSGTRLTVV.

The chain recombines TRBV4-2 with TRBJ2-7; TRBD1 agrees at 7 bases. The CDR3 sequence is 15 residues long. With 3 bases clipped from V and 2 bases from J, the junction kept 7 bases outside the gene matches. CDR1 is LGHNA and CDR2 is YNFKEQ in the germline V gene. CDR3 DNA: TGTGCCAGCAGCCAGGGGGACAGAGTGACCTACGAGCAGTACTTC. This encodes CASSQGDRVTYEQYF.

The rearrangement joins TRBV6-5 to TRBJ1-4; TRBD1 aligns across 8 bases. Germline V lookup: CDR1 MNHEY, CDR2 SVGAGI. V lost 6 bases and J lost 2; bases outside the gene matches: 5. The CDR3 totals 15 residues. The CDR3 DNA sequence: TGTGCCAGCAGAGTCAGGGGGCGCACTAATGAAAAACTGTTTTTT. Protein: CASRVRGRTNEKLFF.

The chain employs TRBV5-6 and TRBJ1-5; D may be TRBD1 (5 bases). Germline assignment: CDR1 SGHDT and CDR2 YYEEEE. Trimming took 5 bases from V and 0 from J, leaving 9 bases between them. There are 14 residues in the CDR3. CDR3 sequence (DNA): TGTGCCAGCAGTTATGGACATAGCAATCAGCCCCAGCATTTT. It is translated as CASSYGHSNQPQHF.

The CDR3 here is CASSLEPNEQFF. In DNA, the CDR3 is TGCGCCAGCAGCTTGGAGCCCAATGAGCAGTTCTTC. This sequence joins TRBV5-1 and TRBJ2-1, with D unclear. Germline V gives CDR1 SGHRS, CDR2 YFSETQ. CDR3 length: 12 amino acids. Trimming pared 0 bases from V and 6 bases from J, leaving 4 bases between. The full variable domain, in which reference TRBV5-1 and TRBJ2-1 provide the parts outside the CDR3, is KAGVTQTPRYLIKTRGQQVTLSCSPISGHRSVSWYQQTPGQGLQFLFEYFSETQRNKGNFPGRFSGRQFSNSRSEMNVSTLELGDSALYLCASSLEPNEQFFGPGTRLTVL.

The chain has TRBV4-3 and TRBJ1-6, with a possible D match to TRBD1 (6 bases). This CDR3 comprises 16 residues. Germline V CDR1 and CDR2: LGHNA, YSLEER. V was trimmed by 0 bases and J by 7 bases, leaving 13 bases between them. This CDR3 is CASSQEPPGDNSPLHF. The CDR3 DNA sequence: TGCGCCAGCAGCCAAGAACCCCCAGGGGACAATTCACCCCTCCACTTT.

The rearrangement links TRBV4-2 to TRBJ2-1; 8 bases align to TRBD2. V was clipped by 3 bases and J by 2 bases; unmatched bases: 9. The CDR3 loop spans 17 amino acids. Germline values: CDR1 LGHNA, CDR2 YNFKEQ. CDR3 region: CASSQLRNSGAYNEQFF. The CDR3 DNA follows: TGTGCCAGCAGCCAGCTTAGAAATAGCGGGGCCTACAATGAGCAGTTCTTC.

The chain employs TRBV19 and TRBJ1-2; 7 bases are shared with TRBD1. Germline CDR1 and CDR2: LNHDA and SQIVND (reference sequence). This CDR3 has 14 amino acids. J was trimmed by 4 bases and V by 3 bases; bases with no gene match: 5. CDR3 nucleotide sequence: TGTGCCAGTAGTATCGTAGGGGGCGCCTATGGCTACACCTTC. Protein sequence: CASSIVGGAYGYTF.

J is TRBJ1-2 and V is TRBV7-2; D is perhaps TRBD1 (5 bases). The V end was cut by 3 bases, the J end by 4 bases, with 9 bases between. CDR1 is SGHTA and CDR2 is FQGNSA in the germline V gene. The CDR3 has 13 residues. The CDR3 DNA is TGTGCCAGCAGCTTGGGGGGGGGCTATGGCTACACCTTC. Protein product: CASSLGGGYGYTF.

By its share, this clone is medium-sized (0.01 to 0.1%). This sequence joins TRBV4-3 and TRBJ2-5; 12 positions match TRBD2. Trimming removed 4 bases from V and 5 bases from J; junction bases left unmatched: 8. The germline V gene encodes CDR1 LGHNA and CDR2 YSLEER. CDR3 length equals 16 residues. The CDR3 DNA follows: TGCGCCAGCAGCCGCCGACTAGCGGGGGTGAGGGAGACCCAGTACTTC. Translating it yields CASSRRLAGVRETQYF.